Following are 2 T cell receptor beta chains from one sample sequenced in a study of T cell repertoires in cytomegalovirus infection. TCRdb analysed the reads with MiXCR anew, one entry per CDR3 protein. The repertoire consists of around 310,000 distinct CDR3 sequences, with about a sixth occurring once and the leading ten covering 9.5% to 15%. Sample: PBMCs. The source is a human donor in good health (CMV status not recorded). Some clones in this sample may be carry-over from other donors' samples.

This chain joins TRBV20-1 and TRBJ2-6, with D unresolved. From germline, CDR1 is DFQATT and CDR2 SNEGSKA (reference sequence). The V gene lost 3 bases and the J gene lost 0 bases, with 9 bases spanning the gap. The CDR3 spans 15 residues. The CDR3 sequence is CSASVATSGANVLTF. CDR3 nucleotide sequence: TGCAGTGCTAGCGTCGCCACCTCTGGGGCCAACGTCCTGACTTTC.

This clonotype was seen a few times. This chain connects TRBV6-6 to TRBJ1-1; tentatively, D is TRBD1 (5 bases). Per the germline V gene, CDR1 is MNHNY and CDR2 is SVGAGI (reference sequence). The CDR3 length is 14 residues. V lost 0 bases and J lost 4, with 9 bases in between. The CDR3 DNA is TGTGCCAGCAGTTACTCCAGGGAGAGCACTGAAGCTTTCTTT. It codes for CASSYSRESTEAFF.